This T cell receptor beta chain was sequenced for a study of regulatory T cells in long-lasting Graves disease (dated by TCRdb to the early 2020s). For the study in its entirety: In the newly diagnosed Graves' disease group, patients had been taking antithyroid drugs for less than 3 months. Peripheral blood TCR sequencing and RNA sequencing compared persistent Graves' disease patients with newly diagnosed Graves' disease patients. The study took place in China and was registered as a clinical trial. A total of roughly 33 samples underwent TCR sequencing: about 13 from persistent and 20 from newly diagnosed Graves' disease patients. Findings and caveats that apply to the study as a whole: Persistent patients shared more public clonotypes among themselves (around 2,500) than newly diagnosed patients did (approximately 970). Compared with newly diagnosed patients, persistent Graves' disease patients had lower TCR Shannon entropy and fewer highly expanded clones, which suggests clonal expansion. Because the primary lesion, thyroid tissue, could not be accessed, the study looked at peripheral blood alone. Sequencing and analysis were restricted to the TCR beta chain. Preferential use of TRBV28, TRBJ1-2 and TRBJ2-5 was observed in persistent disease, whereas TRBV20-1 and TRBJ2-1 were favored in newly diagnosed disease. The small sample size was acknowledged by the authors as a limitation that may reduce accuracy.

To note about this clonotype: There is no known antigen for this receptor. One base away lies a much larger clone, so this may be a sequencing read error.

The library was generated by multiplex PCR. Sequencing used an Illumina HiSeq 4000. iRepertoire HTBI primers and Arm-PCR amplification of CDR3 regions were used to construct TCR beta libraries. PCR products were gel purified before sequencing. In the source study's methods: Gene usage analysis of CDR3 amino acid clonotypes used the 55 to 80 TRBV and around 14 TRBJ segments found across samples. COPE and FqMerger were used to merge filtered high-quality paired reads into contigs. BLAST was used to align contigs to the IMGT TRBV, TRBD and TRBJ reference genes, and CDR3 was defined following IMGT. Any clonotype with a frequency above 0.1% was counted as a highly expanded clone. Shannon entropy served as the measure of repertoire diversity, while the Gini coefficient captured V-J evenness. A clonotype was considered public if more than one individual shared it. TCRdb reprocessed the public reads (quality trimming at Q25 with fastp, clone calling with MiXCR) and kept in-frame beta chains. Each CDR3 protein gets just one entry, which takes the most common genes and DNA from the rows behind it. TCRdb's processing, not the authors' own work, is the source of the V and J calls. Counted in this sample were approximately 540,000 distinct CDR3 sequences; 12% of them appeared once. The ten largest make up about 8.9% of the sample.

Inclusive of the bounding cysteine and phenylalanine, the CDR3 is 14 residues long. Just the 42-base CDR3 DNA is kept, in frame starting at base 1. From the germline V gene, CDR1 is SGHAT and CDR2 is FQNNGV. This specimen's time point label, per the study, means: newly diagnosed GD, antithyroid drugs for less than 3 months. RNA was extracted from PBMCs in TRIzol for both TCR sequencing and RNA sequencing. The diagnosis of Graves' disease followed American Thyroid Association guidelines. The patients came from an endocrinology department in Xi'an, China. Each patient gave roughly 8.4 milliliters of peripheral blood, collected in an EDTA anticoagulant tube. Ficoll Paque Plus density gradient separation was used to isolate PBMCs, and no additional T cell sorting was done. An Agilent 2100 Bioanalyzer and agarose gel were used to assess RNA quality, and a NanoDrop 2000 was used to measure RNA concentration.

These data are also associated with another study on T cells in Graves' hyperthyroidism and ophthalmopathy. Taken from the second paper: Stable Graves' hyperthyroidism was defined as no progression to ophthalmopathy during 18 months of follow-up. Hyperthyroidism patients were aged 18 to 65 years and newly diagnosed, with disease duration of less than 2 months. The study excluded patients with uncontrolled infections, other autoimmune diseases, pregnancy or lactation. Clinical symptoms, serum thyroxine and TRAb, thyroid ultrasound, and orbital computed tomography formed the basis for the diagnoses. The first round of RT-PCR for the TCR CDR3 was performed with the HTBI primer set and the Qiagen OneStep RT-PCR kit. Most expanded thyroid clonotypes (frequency above 0.001) were also detected in blood, a finding suggesting that blood repertoires may reflect thyroid immune responses. A 13 V-J signature model separated ophthalmopathy from stable hyperthyroidism, with 87.88% sensitivity and about 81% specificity in cross-validation and 80%/75% in testing. In validation, the model predicted progression to ophthalmopathy a median of about 6 months before onset, with roughly 70% sensitivity and around 76% specificity. A discovery cohort of about a hundred patients, roughly 40 with Graves' ophthalmopathy and 57 with stable Graves' hyperthyroidism, was used to find distinguishing TCR V-J signatures. Whether ophthalmopathy could be predicted prospectively was tested in an independent validation cohort made up of about 20 hyperthyroidism patients plus 17 patients who later progressed to ophthalmopathy. The roughly 100 discovery patients were divided at random into training and test sets in a 7:3 ratio. The study also compared thyroid tissue and blood T-cell repertoires from a handful of Graves' hyperthyroidism patients. After blood sampling, hyperthyroidism patients were treated with methimazole at a starting dose of 30 mg daily, and ophthalmopathy patients were treated with high-dose intravenous methylprednisolone. The libraries were constructed in a second round of multiplex PCR and then size-selected and purified. The libraries were sequenced on an Illumina HiSeq2000 using paired-end 100 bp reads. SOAPnuke was used to process the raw data, throwing out any read that contained adapters or uncalled bases, had a mean Phred below 15, or lacked an exact constant-primer or identifier match. COPE v1.2.5 was used to merge the high-quality paired reads, and each unique nucleotide sequence was defined as a clonotype. MiTCR v1.1 was used to align the clonotypes against IMGT TRBV, TRBD and TRBJ reference segments. Analysis was restricted to V-J combinations with a frequency above 0.0001, which covered about 99% of repertoires. A TCS score was defined as the ratio of F50 (clonal expansion) to E x V (chaos), with BLOSUM62-based TCRdist applied between CDR3 peptides within each V-J. Welch's t-statistics and random forest reduced roughly 530 V-J features to some 14, which were used in a naive Bayes classifier (R e1071). Sample size was not statistically predetermined, and blinding of investigators to group allocation was not performed. TCR Vbeta CDR3 sequencing of around 130 peripheral blood samples (fewer than 45 ophthalmopathy, 75 hyperthyroidism and roughly 17 progressor patients) is reported in the paper.

The material sequenced was peripheral blood mononuclear cells (PBMCs), taken at new diagnosis, from a patient treated with antithyroid drugs. The V and J segments used are TRBV11-2 and TRBJ2-7; TRBD1 is a weak D gene call, 5 bases matching. The sequence came from a woman between 25 and 40 years old with Graves disease. Donor details come from another sample of the same person, matched by shared clones. In nucleotide form, the sequence is TGTGCCAACAGCTACCAGACAGCCCTCTACGAGCAGTACTTC. It translates as CANSYQTALYEQYF.